This TCR beta chain is drawn from a study of human T cells and chemical hapten exposure (dated by TCRdb to the early 2020s). Turning to the overall study: For sensitization, 2% DPC in acetone was applied to a roughly 2 cm by roughly 2 cm area of upper inner arm skin. Libraries were combined into a pool for sequencing, and differences in TCR yield between samples came mainly from small differences in library volumes within the pool. The mostly female patient cohort included alopecia areata with under or over 50% scalp involvement, alopecia totalis and alopecia universalis. Throughout the study period of 20 to 25 weeks, patients also received therapeutic DPC doses to the scalp every week. Blood for TCR sequencing was provided by twenty-nine alopecia patients at one to four time points (pre-sensitization, 2, 6 and 24 weeks). Patch testing was performed on the upper back with Finn chambers containing 0.01% DPC, and the patch tests were scored after 6 days according to International Contact Dermatitis Research Group standards. The study tracked peripheral blood TCR repertoire changes in vivo during primary and secondary sensitization to the hapten diphenylcyclopropenone (DPC) in alopecia patients. Blood samples were taken from patients before sensitization (week 0) and then at 2, 6 and about 24 weeks after DPC sensitization. Here is what the overall study found, with its caveats: All patients had alopecia, a presumed autoimmune disease, so their immune response might differ from that of healthy individuals. The number of TCRs above 1 in 1000 frequency did not change with DPC sensitization; there was no evidence of global repertoire structure alterations. Expanded TCRs formed significantly more large CDR3 similarity clusters than pre-sensitization or healthy control sets, consistent with antigen-driven responses. Repeated subsampling changed both the strength of the expansion versus patch-test correlation and the threshold at which that correlation became significant. The number of PT1 expanded TCRs positively correlated with patch test score, significant at thresholds 8, 16 and 32 but not 4.

Library generation was performed with RACE. These reads were obtained on a NextSeq 500. Library preparation attached unique molecular identifiers to individual cDNA molecules for quantitative, reproducible TCR counting. From each blood RNA sample, both TCR alpha and TCR beta chains were sequenced. From the authors' description of their analysis: Samples had a median of roughly 100,000 TCRs, with a range from about 23,224 to 750,000. V, J and CDR3 annotation of the TCR reads was carried out using the Decombinator software suite. For PS versus PT1 abundance plots, all samples were subsampled to the same number of TCRs (28,000). Expanded TCRs were defined as absent before sensitization and observed at least eight times at the 2-week time point. Clones were called with MiXCR by TCRdb after fastp trimmed the public reads at Q25, and only in-frame beta chains were retained. Duplicate CDR3 protein sequences are folded into a single record with the most common DNA and genes. The V and J calls reflect TCRdb's pipeline rather than the authors' work. This sample comprises some 90,000 distinct CDR3 sequences, over 9.5% of them detected only once. The ten largest clones capture approximately 3.4% of the sample.

This clonotype was seen repeatedly, ten times or more. The clone's antigen remains unknown. Base qualities are not at hand, and no much larger clone is one base apart. The CDR3, from cysteine to phenylalanine, totals 13 residues. Only the CDR3 part of the read is kept: 39 bases, read in frame from the first base. For this chain, trimming is 4 bases at the V end and 7 bases at the J end, and the number of junction bases without a gene match is 4. In the germline V gene, CDR1 corresponds to SGHRS and CDR2 to YFSETQ. According to the study, the label for this sample's time point signals: patch test 2, 6 weeks after DPC sensitization. Explained via the paper, the treatment or condition label denotes: therapeutic diphenylcyclopropenone sensitization with weekly scalp DPC. Blood at each patch-test visit was drawn before the patch test was applied. Eligible patients were aged 18 to 70, diagnosed with alopecia, deemed suitable for DPC therapy, and excluded if pregnant. Total RNA was extracted from unfractionated whole blood that had been collected in Tempus Blood RNA tubes.

This sequence was found in a middle-aged woman with alopecia areata. Some clones in this sample may be carry-over from other donors' samples. The sample here was whole blood, taken in connection with sensitization to the hapten diphenylcyclopropenone (DPC). Recombination connected TRBV5-1 to TRBJ2-1; 8 bases in between match TRBD1. The sequenced DNA: TGCGCCAGCAGCCTCGGACAGGGAAATGAGCAGTTCTTC. Translated, this is CASSLGQGNEQFF.